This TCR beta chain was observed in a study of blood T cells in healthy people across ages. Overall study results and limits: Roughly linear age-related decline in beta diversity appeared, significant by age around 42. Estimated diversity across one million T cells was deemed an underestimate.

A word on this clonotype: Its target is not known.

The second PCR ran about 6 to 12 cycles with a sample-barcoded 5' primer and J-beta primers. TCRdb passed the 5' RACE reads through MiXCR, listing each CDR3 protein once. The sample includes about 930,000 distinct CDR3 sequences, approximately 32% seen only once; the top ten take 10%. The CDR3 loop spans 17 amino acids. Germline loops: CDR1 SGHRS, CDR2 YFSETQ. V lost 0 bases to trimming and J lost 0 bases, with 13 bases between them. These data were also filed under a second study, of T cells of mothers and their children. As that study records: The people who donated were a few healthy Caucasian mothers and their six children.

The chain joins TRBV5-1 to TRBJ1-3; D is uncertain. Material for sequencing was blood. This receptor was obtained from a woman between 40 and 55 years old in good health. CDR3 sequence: CASSLVPSSISGNTIYF. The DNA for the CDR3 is TGCGCCAGCAGCTTGGTCCCCTCTTCTATCTCTGGAAACACCATATATTTT.